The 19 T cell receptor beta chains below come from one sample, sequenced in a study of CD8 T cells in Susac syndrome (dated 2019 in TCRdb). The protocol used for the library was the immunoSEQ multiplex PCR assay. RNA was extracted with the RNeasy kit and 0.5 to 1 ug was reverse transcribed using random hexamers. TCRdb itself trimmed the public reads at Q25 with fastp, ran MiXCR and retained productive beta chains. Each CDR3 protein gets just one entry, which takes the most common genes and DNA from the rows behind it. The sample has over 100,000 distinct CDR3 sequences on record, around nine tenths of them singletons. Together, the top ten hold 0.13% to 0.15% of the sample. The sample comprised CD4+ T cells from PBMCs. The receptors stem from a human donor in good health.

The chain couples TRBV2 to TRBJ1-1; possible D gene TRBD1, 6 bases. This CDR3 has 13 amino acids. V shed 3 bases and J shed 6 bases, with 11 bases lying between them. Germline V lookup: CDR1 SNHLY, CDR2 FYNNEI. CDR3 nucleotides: TGTGCCAGCAGTGAGACAGGTTGGGCTGAAGCTTTCTTT. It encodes CASSETGWAEAFF.

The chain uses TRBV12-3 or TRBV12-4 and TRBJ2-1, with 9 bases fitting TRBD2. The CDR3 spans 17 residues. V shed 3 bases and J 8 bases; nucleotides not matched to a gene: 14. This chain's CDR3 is CASSFDAGGLSADEQFF. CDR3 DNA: TGTGCCAGCAGTTTTGATGCGGGAGGGCTATCCGCCGATGAGCAGTTCTTC.

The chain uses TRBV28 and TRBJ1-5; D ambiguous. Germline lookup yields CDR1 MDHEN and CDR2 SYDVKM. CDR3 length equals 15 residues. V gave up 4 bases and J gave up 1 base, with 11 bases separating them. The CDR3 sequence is CASSSLGSSNQPQHF. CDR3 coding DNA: TGTGCCAGCAGTTCCCTCGGTTCGAGCAATCAGCCCCAGCATTTT.

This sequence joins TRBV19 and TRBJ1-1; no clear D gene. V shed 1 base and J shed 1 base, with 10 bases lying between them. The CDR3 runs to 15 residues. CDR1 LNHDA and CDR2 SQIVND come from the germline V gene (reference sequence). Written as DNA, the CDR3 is TGTGCCAGTAGTATAGGAGGAAGGGAGAACACTGAAGCTTTCTTT. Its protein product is CASSIGGRENTEAFF.

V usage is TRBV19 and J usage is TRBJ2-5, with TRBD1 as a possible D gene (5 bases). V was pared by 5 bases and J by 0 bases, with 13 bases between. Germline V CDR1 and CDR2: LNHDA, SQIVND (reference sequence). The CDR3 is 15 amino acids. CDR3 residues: CASSARQWYQETQYF. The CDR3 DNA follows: TGTGCCAGTAGTGCGCGACAGTGGTACCAAGAGACCCAGTACTTC.

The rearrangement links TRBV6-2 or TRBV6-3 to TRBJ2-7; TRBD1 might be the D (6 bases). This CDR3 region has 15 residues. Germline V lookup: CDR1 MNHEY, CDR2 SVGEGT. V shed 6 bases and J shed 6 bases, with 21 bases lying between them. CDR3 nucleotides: TGTGCCAGCAGCCGCCCAGGGGTTTCCTCGGTCGAGCAGTACTTC. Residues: CASSRPGVSSVEQYF.

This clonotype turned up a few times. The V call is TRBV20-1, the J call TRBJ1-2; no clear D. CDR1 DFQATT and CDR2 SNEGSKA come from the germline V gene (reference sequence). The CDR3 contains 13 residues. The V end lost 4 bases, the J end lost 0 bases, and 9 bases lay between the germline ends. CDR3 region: CSANPPANYGYTF. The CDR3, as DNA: TGCAGTGCTAACCCGCCGGCTAACTATGGCTACACCTTC.

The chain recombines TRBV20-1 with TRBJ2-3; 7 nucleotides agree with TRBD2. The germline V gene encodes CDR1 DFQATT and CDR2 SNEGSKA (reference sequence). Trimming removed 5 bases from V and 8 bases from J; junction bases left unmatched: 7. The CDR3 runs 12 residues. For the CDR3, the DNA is TGCAGTGCTTCACTGGGGGAGGGTACGCAGTATTTT. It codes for CSASLGEGTQYF.

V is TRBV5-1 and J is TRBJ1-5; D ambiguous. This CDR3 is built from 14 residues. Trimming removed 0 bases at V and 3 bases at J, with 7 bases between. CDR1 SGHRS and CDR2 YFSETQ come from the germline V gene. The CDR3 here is CASSLDWDNQPQHF. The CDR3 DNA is TGCGCCAGCAGCTTGGACTGGGACAATCAGCCCCAGCATTTT.

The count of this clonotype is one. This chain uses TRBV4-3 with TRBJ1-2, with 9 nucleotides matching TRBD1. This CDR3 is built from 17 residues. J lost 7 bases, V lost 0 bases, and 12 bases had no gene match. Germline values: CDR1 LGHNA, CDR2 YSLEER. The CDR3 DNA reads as TGCGCCAGCAGCCAAGAGGACAGGGGTGGTTTGTTTGGTGGCTACACCTTC. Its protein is CASSQEDRGGLFGGYTF.

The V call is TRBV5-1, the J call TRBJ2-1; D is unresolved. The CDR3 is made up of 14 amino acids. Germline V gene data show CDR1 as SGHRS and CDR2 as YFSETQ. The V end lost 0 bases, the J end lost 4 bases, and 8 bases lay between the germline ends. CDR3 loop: CASSLEERYNEQFF. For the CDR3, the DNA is TGCGCCAGCAGCTTGGAAGAGAGGTACAATGAGCAGTTCTTC.

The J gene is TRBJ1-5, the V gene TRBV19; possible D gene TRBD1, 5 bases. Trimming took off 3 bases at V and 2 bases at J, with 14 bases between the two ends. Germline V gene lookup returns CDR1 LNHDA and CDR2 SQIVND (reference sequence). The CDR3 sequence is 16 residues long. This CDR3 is CASSIQGNRGNQPQHF. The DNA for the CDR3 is TGTGCCAGTAGTATTCAGGGTAATCGGGGCAATCAGCCCCAGCATTTT.

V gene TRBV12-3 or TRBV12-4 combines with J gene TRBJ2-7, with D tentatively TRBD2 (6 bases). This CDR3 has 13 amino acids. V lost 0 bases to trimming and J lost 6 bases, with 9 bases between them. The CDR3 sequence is CASSLARGVEQYF. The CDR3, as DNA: TGTGCCAGCAGTTTAGCGCGGGGCGTCGAGCAGTACTTC.

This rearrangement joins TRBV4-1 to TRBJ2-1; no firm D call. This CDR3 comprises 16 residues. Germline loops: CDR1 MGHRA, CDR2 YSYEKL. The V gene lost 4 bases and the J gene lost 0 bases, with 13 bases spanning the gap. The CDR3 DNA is TGCGCCAGCAGCCCCCCCGCGGCTAGCTCCTACAATGAGCAGTTCTTC. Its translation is CASSPPAASSYNEQFF.

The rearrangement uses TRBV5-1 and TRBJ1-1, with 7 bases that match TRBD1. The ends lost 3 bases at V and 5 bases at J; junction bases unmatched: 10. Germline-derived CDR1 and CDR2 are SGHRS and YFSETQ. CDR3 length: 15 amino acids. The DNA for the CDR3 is TGCGCCAGCAGCTCCCAAGCAGGGGGGACGACTGAAGCTTTCTTT. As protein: CASSSQAGGTTEAFF.

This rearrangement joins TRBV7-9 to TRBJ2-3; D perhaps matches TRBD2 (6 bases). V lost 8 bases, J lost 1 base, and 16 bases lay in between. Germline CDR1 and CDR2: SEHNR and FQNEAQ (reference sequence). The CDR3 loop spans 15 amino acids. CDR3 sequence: CASGGPGEGTDTQYF. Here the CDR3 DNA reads TGTGCCAGCGGAGGACCGGGGGAAGGCACAGATACGCAGTATTTT. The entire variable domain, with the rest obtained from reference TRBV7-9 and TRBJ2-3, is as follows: DTGVSQNPRHKITKRGQNVTFRCDPISEHNRLYWYRQTLGQGPEFLTYFQNEAQLEKSRLLSDRFSAERPKGSFSTLEIQRTEQGDSAMYLCASGGPGEGTDTQYFGPGTRLTVL.

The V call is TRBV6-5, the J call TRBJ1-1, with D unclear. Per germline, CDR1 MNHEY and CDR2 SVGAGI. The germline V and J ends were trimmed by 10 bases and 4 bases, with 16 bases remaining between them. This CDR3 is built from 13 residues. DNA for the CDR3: TGTGCCACCGAAACCGGCTGGGGCACTGAAGCTTTCTTT. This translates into CATETGWGTEAFF.

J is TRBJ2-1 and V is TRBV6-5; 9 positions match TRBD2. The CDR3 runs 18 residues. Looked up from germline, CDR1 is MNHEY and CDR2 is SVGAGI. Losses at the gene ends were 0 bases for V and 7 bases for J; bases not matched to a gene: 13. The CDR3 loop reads CASSYSISSGRPLNEQFF. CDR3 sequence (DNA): TGTGCCAGCAGTTACTCGATCTCGAGCGGGAGGCCGCTGAATGAGCAGTTCTTC.

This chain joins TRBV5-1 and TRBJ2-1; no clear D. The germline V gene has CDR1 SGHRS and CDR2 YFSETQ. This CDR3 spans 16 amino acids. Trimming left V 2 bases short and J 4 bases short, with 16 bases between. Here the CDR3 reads CASSLSGPSHYNEQFF. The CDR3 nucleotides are TGCGCCAGCAGCTTATCAGGACCTAGTCATTACAATGAGCAGTTCTTC.